This entry is about one TCR beta chain. CDR1 and CDR2 (germline): SGDLS, YYNGEE. Trimming took off 0 bases at V and 8 bases at J, with 14 bases between the two ends. This CDR3 contains 15 residues. The data belong to a study of memory CD4+ T cells and cytomegalovirus serostatus. Single viable CD3+CD4+CD8-CD45RO+ cells were sorted as the memory CD4+ T cells. Sequenced by immunoSEQ multiplex PCR; TCRdb stores in-frame clones only, minus some. This table holds about 50,000 clones, over 75% found once. The sequence came from an adult in good health and CMV-seronegative. The sample was memory CD4+ T cells from blood. V gene TRBV9 combines with J gene TRBJ1-4; D call uncertain. CDR3 DNA sequence: TGTGCCAGCAGCGTAGCTGCAGGAGCGAGAGAAAAACTGTTTTTT. Translation gives CASSVAAGAREKLFF.